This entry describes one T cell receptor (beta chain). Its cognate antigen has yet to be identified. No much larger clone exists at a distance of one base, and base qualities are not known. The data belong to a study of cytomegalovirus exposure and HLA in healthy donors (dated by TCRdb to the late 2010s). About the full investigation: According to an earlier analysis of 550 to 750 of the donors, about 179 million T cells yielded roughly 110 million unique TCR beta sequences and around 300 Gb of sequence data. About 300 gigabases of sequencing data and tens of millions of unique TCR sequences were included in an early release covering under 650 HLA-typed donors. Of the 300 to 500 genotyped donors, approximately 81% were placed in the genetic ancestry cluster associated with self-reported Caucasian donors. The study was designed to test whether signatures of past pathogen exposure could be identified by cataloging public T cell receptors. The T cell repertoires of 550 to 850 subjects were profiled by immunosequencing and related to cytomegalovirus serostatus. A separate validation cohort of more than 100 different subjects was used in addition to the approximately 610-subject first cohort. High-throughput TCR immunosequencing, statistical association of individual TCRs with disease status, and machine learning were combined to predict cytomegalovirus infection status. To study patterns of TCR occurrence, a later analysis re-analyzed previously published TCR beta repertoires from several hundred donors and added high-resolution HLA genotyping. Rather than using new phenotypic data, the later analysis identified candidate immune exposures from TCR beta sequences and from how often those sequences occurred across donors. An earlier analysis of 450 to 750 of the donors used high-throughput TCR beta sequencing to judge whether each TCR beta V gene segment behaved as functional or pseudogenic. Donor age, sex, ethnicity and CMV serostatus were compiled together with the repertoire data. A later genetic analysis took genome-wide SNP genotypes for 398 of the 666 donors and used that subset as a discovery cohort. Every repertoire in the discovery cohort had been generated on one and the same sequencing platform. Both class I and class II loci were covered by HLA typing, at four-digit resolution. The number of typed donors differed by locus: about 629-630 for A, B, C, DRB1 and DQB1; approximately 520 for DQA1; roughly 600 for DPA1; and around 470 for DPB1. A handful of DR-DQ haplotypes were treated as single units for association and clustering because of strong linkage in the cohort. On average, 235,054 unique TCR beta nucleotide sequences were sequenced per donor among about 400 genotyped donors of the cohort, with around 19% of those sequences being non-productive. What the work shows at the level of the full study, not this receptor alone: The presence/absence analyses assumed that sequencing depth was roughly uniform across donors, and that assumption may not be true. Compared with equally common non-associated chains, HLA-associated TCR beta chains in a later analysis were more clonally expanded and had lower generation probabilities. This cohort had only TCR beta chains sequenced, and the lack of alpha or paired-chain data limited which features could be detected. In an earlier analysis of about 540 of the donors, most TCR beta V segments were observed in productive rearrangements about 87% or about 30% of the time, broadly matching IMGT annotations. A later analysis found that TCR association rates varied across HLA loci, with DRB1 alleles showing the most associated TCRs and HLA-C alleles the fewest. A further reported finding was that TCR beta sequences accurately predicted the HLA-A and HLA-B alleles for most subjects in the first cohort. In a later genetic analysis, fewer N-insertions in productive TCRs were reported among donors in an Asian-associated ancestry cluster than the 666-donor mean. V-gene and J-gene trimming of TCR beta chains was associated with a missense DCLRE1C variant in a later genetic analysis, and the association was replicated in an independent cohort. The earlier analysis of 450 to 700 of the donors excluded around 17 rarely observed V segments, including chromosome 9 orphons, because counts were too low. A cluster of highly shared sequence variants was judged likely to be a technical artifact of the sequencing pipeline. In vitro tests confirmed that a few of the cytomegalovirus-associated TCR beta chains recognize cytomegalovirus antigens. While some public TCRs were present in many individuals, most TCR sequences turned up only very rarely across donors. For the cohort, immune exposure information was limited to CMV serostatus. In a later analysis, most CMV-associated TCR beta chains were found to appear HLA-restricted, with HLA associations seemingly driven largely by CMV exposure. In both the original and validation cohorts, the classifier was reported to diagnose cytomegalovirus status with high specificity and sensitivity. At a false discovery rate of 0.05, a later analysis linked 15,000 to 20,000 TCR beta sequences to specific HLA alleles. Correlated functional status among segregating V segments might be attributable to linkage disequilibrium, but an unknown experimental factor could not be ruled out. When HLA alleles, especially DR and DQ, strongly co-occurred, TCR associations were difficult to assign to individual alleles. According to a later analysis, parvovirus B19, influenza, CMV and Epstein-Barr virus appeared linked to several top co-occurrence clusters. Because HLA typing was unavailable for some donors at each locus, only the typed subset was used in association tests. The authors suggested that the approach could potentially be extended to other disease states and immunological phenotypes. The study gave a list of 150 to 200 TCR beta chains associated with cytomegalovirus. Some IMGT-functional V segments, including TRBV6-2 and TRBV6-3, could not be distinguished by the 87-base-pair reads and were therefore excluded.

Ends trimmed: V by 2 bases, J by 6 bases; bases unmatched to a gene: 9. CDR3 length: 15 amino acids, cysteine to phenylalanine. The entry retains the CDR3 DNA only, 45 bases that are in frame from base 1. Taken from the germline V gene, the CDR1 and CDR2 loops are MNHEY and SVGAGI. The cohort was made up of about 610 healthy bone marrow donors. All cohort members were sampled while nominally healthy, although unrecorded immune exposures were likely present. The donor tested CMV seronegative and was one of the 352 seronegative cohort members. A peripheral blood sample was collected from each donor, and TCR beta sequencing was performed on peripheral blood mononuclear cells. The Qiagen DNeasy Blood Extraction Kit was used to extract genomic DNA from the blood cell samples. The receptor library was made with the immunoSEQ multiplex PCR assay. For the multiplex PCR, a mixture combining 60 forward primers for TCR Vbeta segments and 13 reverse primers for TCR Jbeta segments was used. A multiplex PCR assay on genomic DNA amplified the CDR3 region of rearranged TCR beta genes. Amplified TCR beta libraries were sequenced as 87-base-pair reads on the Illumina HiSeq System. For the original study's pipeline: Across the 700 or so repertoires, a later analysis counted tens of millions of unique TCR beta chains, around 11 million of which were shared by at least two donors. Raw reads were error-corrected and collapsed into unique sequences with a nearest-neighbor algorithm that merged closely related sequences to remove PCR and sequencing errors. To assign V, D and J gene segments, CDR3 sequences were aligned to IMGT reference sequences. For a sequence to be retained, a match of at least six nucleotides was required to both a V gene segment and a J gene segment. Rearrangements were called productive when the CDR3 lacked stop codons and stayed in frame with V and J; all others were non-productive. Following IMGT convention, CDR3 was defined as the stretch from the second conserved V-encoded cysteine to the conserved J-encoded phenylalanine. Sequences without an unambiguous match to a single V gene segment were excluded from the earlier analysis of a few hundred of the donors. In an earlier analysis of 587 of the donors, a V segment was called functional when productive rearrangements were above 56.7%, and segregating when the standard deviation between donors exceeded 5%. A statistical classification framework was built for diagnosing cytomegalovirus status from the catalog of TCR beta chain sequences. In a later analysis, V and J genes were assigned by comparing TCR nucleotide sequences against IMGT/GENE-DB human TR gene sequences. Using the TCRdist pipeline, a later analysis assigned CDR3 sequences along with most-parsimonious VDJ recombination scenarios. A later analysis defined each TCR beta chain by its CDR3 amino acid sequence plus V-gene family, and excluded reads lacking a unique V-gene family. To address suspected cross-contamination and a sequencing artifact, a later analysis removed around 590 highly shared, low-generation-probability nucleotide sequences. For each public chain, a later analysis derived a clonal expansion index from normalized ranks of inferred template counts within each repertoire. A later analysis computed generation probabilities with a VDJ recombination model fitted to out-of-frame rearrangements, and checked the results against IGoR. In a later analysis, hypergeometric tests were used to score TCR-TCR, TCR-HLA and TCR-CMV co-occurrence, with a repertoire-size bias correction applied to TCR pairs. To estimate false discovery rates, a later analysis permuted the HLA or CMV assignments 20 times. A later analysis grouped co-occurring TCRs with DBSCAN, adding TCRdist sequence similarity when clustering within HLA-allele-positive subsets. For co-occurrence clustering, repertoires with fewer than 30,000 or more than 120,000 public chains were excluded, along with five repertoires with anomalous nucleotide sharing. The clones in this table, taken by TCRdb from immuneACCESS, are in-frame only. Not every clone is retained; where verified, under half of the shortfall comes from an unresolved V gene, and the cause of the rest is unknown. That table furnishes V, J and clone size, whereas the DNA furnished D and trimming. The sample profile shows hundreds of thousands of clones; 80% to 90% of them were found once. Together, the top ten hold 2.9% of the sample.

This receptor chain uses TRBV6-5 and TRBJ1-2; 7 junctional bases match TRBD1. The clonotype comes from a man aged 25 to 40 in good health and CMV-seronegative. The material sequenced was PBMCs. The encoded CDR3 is CASSYNTGTADGYTF. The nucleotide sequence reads TGTGCCAGCAGTTACAATACTGGGACAGCTGATGGCTACACCTTC.